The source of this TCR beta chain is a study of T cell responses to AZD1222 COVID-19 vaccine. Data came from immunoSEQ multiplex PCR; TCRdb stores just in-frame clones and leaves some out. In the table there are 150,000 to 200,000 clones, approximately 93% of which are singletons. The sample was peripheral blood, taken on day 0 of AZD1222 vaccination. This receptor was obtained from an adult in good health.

The CDR3 loop reads CATREPGQGADEQFF. In DNA, the CDR3 is TGTGCCACAAGGGAGCCGGGACAGGGGGCGGATGAGCAGTTCTTC. The V gene is TRBV6-5, the J gene TRBJ2-1; 12 bases match TRBD1. The CDR3 sequence is 15 residues long. Germline V gene lookup returns CDR1 MNHEY and CDR2 SVGAGI. V lost 10 bases to trimming and J lost 8 bases; unmatched junction nucleotides: 12.